This T cell receptor (beta chain) was captured by sequencing in a study of PD-1 blockade in classical Hodgkin lymphoma. Relapse after autologous stem cell transplantation occurred in every patient, and brentuximab vedotin exposure varied. Clones were sequenced by immunoSEQ multiplex PCR, and TCRdb holds only the in-frame ones, with some missing. The table has approximately 79,000 clones, around 90% seen once. The CDR3 is 16 residues long. Germline lookup yields CDR1 LNHNV and CDR2 YYDKDF (reference sequence). V lost 1 base to trimming and J lost 3 bases, with 13 bases between them. The clonotype was recovered from a human donor with classical Hodgkin lymphoma. The sequences come from peripheral blood mononuclear cells (PBMCs), collected before the second cycle of nivolumab. The chain has TRBV15 and TRBJ1-5; a possible D gene is TRBD1 (5 bases). CDR3 protein: CATSRGEEGPNQPQHF. The CDR3 coding sequence is TGTGCCACCAGCAGAGGGGAGGAGGGGCCCAATCAGCCCCAGCATTTT.